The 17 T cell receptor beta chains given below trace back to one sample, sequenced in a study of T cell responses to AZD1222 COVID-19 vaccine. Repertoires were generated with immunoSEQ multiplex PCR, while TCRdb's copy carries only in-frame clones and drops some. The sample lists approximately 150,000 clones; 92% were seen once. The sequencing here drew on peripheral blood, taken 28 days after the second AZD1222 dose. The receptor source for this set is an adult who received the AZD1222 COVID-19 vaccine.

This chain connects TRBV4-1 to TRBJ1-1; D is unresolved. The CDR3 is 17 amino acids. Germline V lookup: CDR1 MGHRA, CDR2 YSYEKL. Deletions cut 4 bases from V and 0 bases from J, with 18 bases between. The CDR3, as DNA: TGCGCCAGCAGCCGTACCAGAAGGGTTTCCTTGAACACTGAAGCTTTCTTT. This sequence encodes CASSRTRRVSLNTEAFF.

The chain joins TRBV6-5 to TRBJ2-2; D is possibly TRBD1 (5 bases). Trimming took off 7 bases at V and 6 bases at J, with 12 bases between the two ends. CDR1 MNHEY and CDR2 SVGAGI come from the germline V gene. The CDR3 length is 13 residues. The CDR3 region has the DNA TGTGCCAGCAACACAGGTTTCGCCGGGGAGCTGTTTTTT. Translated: CASNTGFAGELFF.

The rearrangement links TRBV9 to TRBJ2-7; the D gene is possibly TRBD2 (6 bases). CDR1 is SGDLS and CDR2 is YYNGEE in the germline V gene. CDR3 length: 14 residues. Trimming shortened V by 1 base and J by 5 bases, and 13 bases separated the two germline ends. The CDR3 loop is CASSVSGGSDEQYF. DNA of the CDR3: TGTGCCAGCAGCGTAAGTGGGGGGAGTGACGAGCAGTACTTC.

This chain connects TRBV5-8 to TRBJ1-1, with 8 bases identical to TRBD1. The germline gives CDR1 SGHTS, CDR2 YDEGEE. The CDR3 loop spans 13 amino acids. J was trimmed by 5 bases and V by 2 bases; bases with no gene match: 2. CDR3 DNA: TGTGCCAGCAGCTTAGGGACAGGTACTGAAGCTTTCTTT. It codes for CASSLGTGTEAFF.

CDR3 sequence (DNA): TGTGCCAGCAGTTACGCGCAGGGCTGGGACAATCAGCCCCAGCATTTT. It is translated as CASSYAQGWDNQPQHF. The chain carries TRBV6-5 and TRBJ1-5, with D tentatively TRBD1 (5 bases). The germline CDR1 and CDR2 sequences are MNHEY and SVGAGI. The CDR3 is 16 amino acids. The V and J ends lost 2 bases and 3 bases respectively, with 14 bases between them.

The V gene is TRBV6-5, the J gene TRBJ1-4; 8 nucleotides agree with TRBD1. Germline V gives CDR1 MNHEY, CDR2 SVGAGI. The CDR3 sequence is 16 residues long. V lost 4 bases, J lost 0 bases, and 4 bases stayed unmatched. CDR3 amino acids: CASSLGQGATNEKLFF. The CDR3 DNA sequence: TGTGCCAGCAGTTTAGGACAGGGAGCAACTAATGAAAAACTGTTTTTT.

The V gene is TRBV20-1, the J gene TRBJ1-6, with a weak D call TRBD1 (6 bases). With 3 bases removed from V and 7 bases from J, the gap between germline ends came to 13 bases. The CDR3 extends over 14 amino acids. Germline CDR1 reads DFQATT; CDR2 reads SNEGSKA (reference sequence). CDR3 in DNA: TGCAGTGCTAGTCCGGGACATGTCAATTCACCCCTCCACTTT. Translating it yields CSASPGHVNSPLHF.

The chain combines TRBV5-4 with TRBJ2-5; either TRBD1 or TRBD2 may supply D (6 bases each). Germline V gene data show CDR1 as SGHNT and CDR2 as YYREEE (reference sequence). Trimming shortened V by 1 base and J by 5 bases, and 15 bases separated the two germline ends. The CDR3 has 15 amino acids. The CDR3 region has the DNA TGTGCCAGCAGCTTGCCTGGTCGGGGGCGGGAGACCCAGTACTTC. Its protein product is CASSLPGRGRETQYF. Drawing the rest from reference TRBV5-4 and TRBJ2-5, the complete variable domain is ETGVTQSPTHLIKTRGQQVTLRCSSQSGHNTVSWYQQALGQGPQFIFQYYREEENGRGNFPPRFSGLQFPNYSSELNVNALELDDSALYLCASSLPGRGRETQYFGPGTRLLVL.

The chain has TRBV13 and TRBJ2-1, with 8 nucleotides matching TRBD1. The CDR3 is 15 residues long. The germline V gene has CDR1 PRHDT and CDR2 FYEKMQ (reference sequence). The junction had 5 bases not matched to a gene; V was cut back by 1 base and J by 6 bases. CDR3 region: CASSLETGAGNEQFF. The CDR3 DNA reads TGTGCCAGCAGCTTAGAGACAGGGGCGGGCAATGAGCAGTTCTTC. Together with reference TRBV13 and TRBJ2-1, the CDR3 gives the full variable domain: AAGVIQSPRHLIKEKRETATLKCYPIPRHDTVYWYQQGPGQDPQFLISFYEKMQSDKGSIPDRFSAQQFSDYHSELNMSSLELGDSALYFCASSLETGAGNEQFFGPGTRLTVL.

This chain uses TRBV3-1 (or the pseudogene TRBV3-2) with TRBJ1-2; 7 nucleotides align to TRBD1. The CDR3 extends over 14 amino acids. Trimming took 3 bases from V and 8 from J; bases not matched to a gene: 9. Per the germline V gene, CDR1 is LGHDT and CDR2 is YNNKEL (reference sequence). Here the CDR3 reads CASSHGGGERGYTF. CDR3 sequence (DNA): TGTGCCAGCAGCCACGGAGGGGGCGAAAGAGGCTACACCTTC.

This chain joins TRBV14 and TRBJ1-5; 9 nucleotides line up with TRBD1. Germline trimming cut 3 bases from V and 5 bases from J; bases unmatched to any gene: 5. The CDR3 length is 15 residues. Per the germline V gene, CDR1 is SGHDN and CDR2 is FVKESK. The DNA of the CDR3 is TGTGCCAGCAGCCAGGCCGACAGGGGGGATCAGCCCCAGCATTTT. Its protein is CASSQADRGDQPQHF.

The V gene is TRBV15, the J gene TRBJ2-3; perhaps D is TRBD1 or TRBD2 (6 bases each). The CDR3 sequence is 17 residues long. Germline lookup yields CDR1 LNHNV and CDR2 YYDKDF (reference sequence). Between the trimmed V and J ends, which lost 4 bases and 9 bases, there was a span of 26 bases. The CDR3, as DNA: TGTGCCACCAGCAAAGGGGGGCAGGGCACAGATGTTGCAACGCAGTATTTT. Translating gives CATSKGGQGTDVATQYF.

The CDR3 sequence: CASSQGRDRYYEQYF. The DNA of the CDR3 is TGTGCCAGCAGCCAAGGGCGGGACAGATACTACGAGCAGTACTTC. The V call is TRBV3-1 (or the pseudogene TRBV3-2), the J call TRBJ2-7, with D perhaps TRBD1 (7 bases). The germline CDR1 and CDR2 sequences are LGHDT and YNNKEL (reference sequence). V lost 1 base, J lost 3 bases, and 13 bases lay in between. The length of the CDR3 is 15 residues.

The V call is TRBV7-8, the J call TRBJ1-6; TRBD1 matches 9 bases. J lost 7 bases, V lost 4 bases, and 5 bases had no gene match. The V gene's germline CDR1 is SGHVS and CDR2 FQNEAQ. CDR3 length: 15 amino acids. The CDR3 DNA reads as TGTGCCAGCAGCTCCTACAGGGGGCTCAATTCACCCCTCCACTTT. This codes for CASSSYRGLNSPLHF. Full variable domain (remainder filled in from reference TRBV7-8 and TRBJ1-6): GAGVSQSPRYKVAKRGQDVALRCDPISGHVSLFWYQQALGQGPEFLTYFQNEAQLDKSGLPSDRFFAERPEGSVSTLKIQRTQQEDSAVYLCASSSYRGLNSPLHFGNGTRLTVT.

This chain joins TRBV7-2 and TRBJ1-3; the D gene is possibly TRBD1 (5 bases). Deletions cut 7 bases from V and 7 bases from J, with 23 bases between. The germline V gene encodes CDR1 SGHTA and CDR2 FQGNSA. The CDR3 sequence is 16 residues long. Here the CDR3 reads CASTYLGEGNKNTIYF. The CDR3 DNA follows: TGTGCCAGCACCTACCTGGGGGAGGGAAACAAGAACACCATATATTTT.

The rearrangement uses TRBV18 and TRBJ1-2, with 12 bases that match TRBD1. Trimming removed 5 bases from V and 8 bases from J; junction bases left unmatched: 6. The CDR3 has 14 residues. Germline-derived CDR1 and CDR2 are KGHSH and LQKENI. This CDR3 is CASSAGTGGAGYTF. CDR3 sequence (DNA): TGTGCCAGCTCAGCCGGGACAGGGGGCGCAGGCTACACCTTC.

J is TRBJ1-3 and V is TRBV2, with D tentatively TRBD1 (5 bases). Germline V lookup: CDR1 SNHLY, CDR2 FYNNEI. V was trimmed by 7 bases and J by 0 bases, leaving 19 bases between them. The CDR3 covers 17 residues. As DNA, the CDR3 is TGTGCCAGCATTCGCGGATGGGACTTTAGCTCTGGAAACACCATATATTTT. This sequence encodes CASIRGWDFSSGNTIYF.